The 8 T cell receptor beta chains reported below all come from one sample, sequenced in a study of blood T cell repertoires in COVID-19. Sequencing was performed with immunoSEQ multiplex PCR; in TCRdb, only in-frame clones are kept and a portion is missing. The sample lists 250,000 to 350,000 clones; 75% to 90% were seen once. Sequencing input: peripheral blood. Source of these receptors: a woman between 25 and 40 years old with active or convalescent COVID-19.

The chain employs TRBV24-1 and TRBJ2-1; TRBD1 matches 8 bases. Germline V gives CDR1 KGHDR, CDR2 SFDVKD. There are 16 residues in the CDR3. V lost 3 bases to trimming and J lost 7 bases; unmatched junction nucleotides: 10. In DNA, the CDR3 is TGTGCCACCAGTGATACACGGACAGGGAGAACGAATGAGCAGTTCTTC. Residues: CATSDTRTGRTNEQFF.

V is TRBV6-5 and J is TRBJ1-5; a possible D gene is TRBD1 (6 bases). V lost 5 bases and J lost 4, with 15 bases in between. Germline-derived CDR1 and CDR2 are MNHEY and SVGAGI. This CDR3 is built from 15 residues. CDR3 in DNA: TGTGCCAGCAGTCCGTACGGACAGCCAAATCAGCCCCAGCATTTT. Translation gives CASSPYGQPNQPQHF.

The V and J genes are TRBV7-9 and TRBJ1-2, with a possible D match to TRBD1 (6 bases). V lost 5 bases, J lost 7 bases, and 17 bases lay in between. The V gene's germline CDR1 is SEHNR and CDR2 FQNEAQ (reference sequence). CDR3 size: 14 residues. CDR3 sequence reads: CASSAASLGGGYTF. DNA for the CDR3: TGTGCCAGCAGCGCCGCCTCCTTAGGGGGTGGCTACACCTTC.

The genes are TRBV9 and TRBJ2-6, with TRBD1 identical over 7 bases. Trimming took 4 bases from V and 4 from J; bases not matched to a gene: 5. This CDR3 has 15 amino acids. Germline assignment: CDR1 SGDLS and CDR2 YYNGEE. The CDR3 loop reads CASSSQGNGANVLTF. As DNA, the CDR3 is TGTGCCAGCAGCTCACAGGGGAACGGGGCCAACGTCCTGACTTTC.

This chain connects TRBV6-2 or TRBV6-3 to TRBJ2-5, with 9 positions matching TRBD1. Germline trimming cut 5 bases from V and 4 bases from J; bases unmatched to any gene: 8. Germline values: CDR1 MNHEY, CDR2 SVGEGT. The CDR3 is 15 residues long. CDR3 nucleotide sequence: TGTGCCAGCAGTCAACCGGGACAGGGAGGAGAGACCCAGTACTTC. Amino acid sequence: CASSQPGQGGETQYF.

The J gene is TRBJ1-1, the V gene TRBV19; D perhaps matches TRBD1 (5 bases). This CDR3 is built from 15 residues. V shed 3 bases and J shed 3 bases, with 14 bases lying between them. Per the germline V gene, CDR1 is LNHDA and CDR2 is SQIVND (reference sequence). The CDR3 nucleotides read TGTGCCAGTAGTATTTATGGGGGGGAGGACACTGAAGCTTTCTTT. As protein: CASSIYGGEDTEAFF.

The V and J genes are TRBV5-4 and TRBJ1-6; 7 nucleotides align to TRBD1. Germline V CDR1 and CDR2: SGHNT, YYREEE (reference sequence). V lost 1 base, J lost 10 bases, and 8 bases stayed unmatched. The CDR3 covers 15 residues. The CDR3 bases are TGTGCCAGCAGCTTGAGGGGGCGCGGCAACTCACCCCTCCACTTT. This gives the protein CASSLRGRGNSPLHF.

This clone came up once. The rearrangement uses TRBV4-3 and TRBJ1-2, with D maybe TRBD1 (6 bases). Germline V gives CDR1 LGHNA, CDR2 YSLEER. This CDR3 contains 15 residues. Trimming removed 2 bases at V and 4 bases at J, with 14 bases between. CDR3 residues: CASSQSLGARYGYTF. For the CDR3, the DNA is TGCGCCAGCAGCCAATCGTTGGGGGCGCGCTATGGCTACACCTTC.